This TCR beta chain was captured by sequencing in a study of cytomegalovirus exposure and HLA in healthy donors. About the research overall: The study placed approximately 78% of its 398 genotyped donors in the Caucasian-associated ancestry cluster.

Researchers ran the PCR with 60 Vbeta and 13 Jbeta primers. The table came from immunoSEQ multiplex PCR; TCRdb's copy has only in-frame clones and leaves some out. The sample gives about 130,000 clones, approximately 80% of which show up once; roughly 2.5% is in the top ten. The germline gives CDR1 LNHDA, CDR2 SQIVND (reference sequence). After removal of 5 bases from V and 8 bases from J, the junction contained 8 bases not matched to a gene. The CDR3 consists of 14 residues. All the people who gave samples were healthy bone marrow donors. Sequenced sample: PBMCs. The receptor was derived from a man in his fifties or sixties in good health and CMV-seronegative. This chain connects TRBV19 to TRBJ1-4; 7 bases match TRBD1. The CDR3 reads CASSPRDRGEKLFF. CDR3 bases: TGTGCCAGTAGTCCCAGGGACAGAGGGGAAAAACTGTTTTTT.